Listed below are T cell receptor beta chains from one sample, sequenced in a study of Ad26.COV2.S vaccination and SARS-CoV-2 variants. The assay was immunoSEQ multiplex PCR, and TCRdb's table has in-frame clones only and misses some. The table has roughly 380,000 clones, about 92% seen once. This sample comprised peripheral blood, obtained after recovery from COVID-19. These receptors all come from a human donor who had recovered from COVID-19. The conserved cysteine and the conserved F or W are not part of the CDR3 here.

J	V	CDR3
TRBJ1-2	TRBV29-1	SVVEGYGYT
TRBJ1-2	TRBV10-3	AISGGRVGGYT
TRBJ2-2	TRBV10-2	ASGNRQASTGELF
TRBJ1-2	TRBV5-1	ASSLAMGGYT
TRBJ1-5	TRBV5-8	ASSLAGGRQPQH
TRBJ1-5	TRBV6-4	ASSEMYSVQPQH
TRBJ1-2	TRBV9	ASSVSPDREDYGYT
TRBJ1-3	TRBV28	ASSLSSAGGNTIY
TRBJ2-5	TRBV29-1	SVARLGARTQY
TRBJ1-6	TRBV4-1	ASSQGDRGPNSPLH
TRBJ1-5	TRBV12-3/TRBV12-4	ASSQQRSQPQH
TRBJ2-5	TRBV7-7	ASSLNQGGETQY
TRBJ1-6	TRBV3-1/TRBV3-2	ASSQGNRSPLH
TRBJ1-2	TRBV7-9	ASSPTQGRGGYT
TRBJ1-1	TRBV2	ASSDVGMNTEAF
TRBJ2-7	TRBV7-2	ASSRIGGSYEQY
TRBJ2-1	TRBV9	ASSVVSGGYNEQF
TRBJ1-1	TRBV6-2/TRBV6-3	ASSTGTLMNTEAF
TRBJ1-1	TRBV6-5	ASSGGWPEAF
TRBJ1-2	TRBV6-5	ASSMTGGYGYT
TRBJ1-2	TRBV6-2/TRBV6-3	ASSYRAGSDYGYT
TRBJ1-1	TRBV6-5	ASSPKDGGFTEAF
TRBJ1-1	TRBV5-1	ASSPGLGAGTEAF
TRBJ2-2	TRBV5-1	ASSLHGGSNTGELF
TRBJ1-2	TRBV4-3	ASSQGPTGSGYGYT
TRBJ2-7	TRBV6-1	ASSERGFGGLVYEQY
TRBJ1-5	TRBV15	ATSRDVGLNQPQH
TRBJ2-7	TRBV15	ATSTPRVPYEQY
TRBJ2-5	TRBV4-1	ASRRWTGEETQY
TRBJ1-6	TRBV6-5	ASSWRGFSYNSPLH
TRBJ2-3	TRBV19	ASSWLPGTDTQY
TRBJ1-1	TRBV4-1	ASSQVGVGVLVTEAF
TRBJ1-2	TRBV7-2	ASSGTAYGYT
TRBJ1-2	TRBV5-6	ASSLKSKPGGYT
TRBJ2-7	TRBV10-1	ASSAFDRAPYEQY
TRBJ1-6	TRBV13	ASSQIPGQPNSPLH
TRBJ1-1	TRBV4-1	ASTPRARFDRDTEAF
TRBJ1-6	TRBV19	ASSIDLGAPLH
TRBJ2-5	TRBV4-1	ASSQDHNRGAETQY
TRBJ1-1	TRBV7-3	ASSLGGSNTEAF
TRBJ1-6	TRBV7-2	ASSLGFQPSSYPLH
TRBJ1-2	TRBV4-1	ASSQQTGGYGGYT
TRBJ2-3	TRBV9	ASSVGLAGADTQY
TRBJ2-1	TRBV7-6	ASSLFSGTGVDNEQF
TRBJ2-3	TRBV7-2	ASSLASGRSDTQY
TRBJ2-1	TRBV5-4	ASSTSGRGNEQF
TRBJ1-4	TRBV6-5	ASSRGEKLF
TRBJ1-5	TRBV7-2	ASSPDRWVGGNQPQH
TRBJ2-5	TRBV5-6	ASSLKGQETQY
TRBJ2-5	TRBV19	ASSIGRVAETQY
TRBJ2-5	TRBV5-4	ASSLANRRETQY
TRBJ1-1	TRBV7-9	ASSLGDSINPEAF
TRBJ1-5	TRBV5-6	ASSSTGVGQPQH
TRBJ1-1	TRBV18	ASSPQTDEAF
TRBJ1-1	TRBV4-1	ASSQEDRGLVGEAF
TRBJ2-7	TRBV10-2	ASISGQGAYEQY
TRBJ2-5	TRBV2	ASRGQLQETQY
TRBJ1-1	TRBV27	ASSLGTEAF